A single sample is the source of the 13 T cell receptor beta chains below, sequenced in a study of vaccination and CD4 T cells after COVID-19. Their antigens remain unidentified. Treatment noted: approximately 10-day PBMC culture with coronavirus spike peptide pools or control peptides (ViraFEST assay). Cultured CD4+ T-cell DNA underwent Oncomine TCR Beta short-read sequencing. TCRdb called the PCR reads again in MiXCR, with one record for every CDR3 protein. In the table there are over 10,000 distinct CDR3 sequences, roughly two fifths of which are singletons. Source: CD4+ T cells from blood, cultured in vitro, taken after SARS-CoV-2 vaccination. The receptors shown here come from a human donor who had recovered from COVID-19.

The rearrangement links TRBV20-1 to TRBJ2-3; D possibly uses TRBD1 or TRBD2 (5 bases each). Trimming stripped 3 bases from V and 4 bases from J, with 20 bases between. Germline CDR1 and CDR2: DFQATT and SNEGSKA (reference sequence). This CDR3 comprises 16 residues. The CDR3 sequence: CSARDSRDRLADTQYF. The CDR3 DNA follows: TGCAGTGCTAGGGATTCCAGGGACCGACTCGCAGATACGCAGTATTTT.

The chain links TRBV7-3 to TRBJ2-1, with D perhaps given as TRBD1 or TRBD2 (5 bases each). V lost 4 bases, J lost 8 bases, and 12 bases lay in between. The length of the CDR3 is 13 residues. Germline CDR1 is SGHTA and CDR2 is FQGTGA. The CDR3 bases are TGTGCCAGCAGCTCGGGGCCATGGGATGAGCAGTTCTTC. This sequence encodes CASSSGPWDEQFF.

The CDR3 DNA is TGTGCCAGCAGCTCAACGACGGGTTCCTGGGTCCGGCCCCTCCACTTT. Translation: CASSSTTGSWVRPLHF. The chain uses TRBV11-3 and TRBJ1-6; D unresolved. The CDR3 runs 16 residues. Trimming removed 4 bases at V and 13 bases at J, with 23 bases between. Germline V lookup: CDR1 SGHNT, CDR2 YENEEA.

The V gene is TRBV6-2 or TRBV6-3, the J gene TRBJ2-3; TRBD2 matches at 10 bases. From germline, CDR1 is MNHEY and CDR2 SVGEGT. V lost 2 bases and J lost 2; bases outside the gene matches: 7. This CDR3 is built from 17 residues. The CDR3 DNA sequence: TGTGCCAGCAGTTACGGGGGACTAGCGATCCCCACAGATACGCAGTATTTT. Translation: CASSYGGLAIPTDTQYF.

This rearrangement joins TRBV6-2 or TRBV6-3 to TRBJ2-5, with D possibly being TRBD1 (6 bases). V was cut by 7 bases and J by 5 bases, with 20 bases left in between. The CDR3 is 15 residues long. CDR1 is MNHEY, CDR2 SVGEGT, per germline. CDR3 sequence: CASTFRGNRGETQYF. CDR3 DNA: TGTGCCAGCACCTTCCGAGGCAATAGGGGGGAGACCCAGTACTTC.

This chain connects TRBV19 to TRBJ2-3; perhaps TRBD2 as D (6 bases). V was clipped by 4 bases and J by 1 base, with 6 bases between them. Germline CDR1 reads LNHDA; CDR2 reads SQIVND (reference sequence). CDR3 length equals 13 residues. For the CDR3, the DNA is TGTGCCAGTAGTACGGGGGGCACAGATACGCAGTATTTT. It specifies CASSTGGTDTQYF.

Of note for this clonotype: One end of the junction varies from germline; a read error may be responsible. The chain recombines TRBV11-3 with TRBJ1-5; TRBD1 is a possible D gene (6 bases). The CDR3 has 13 residues. Germline CDR1 is SGHNT and CDR2 is YENEEA. The CDR3 loop is CASSIDRYQPQHF. The CDR3 DNA reads as TGTGCCAGCAGCATAGACAGGTATCAGCCCCAGCATTTT.

The rearrangement uses TRBV27 and TRBJ2-1; tentatively, D is TRBD1 (5 bases). Trimming took off 6 bases at V and 9 bases at J, with 18 bases between the two ends. The CDR3 length is 14 residues. Germline CDR1 and CDR2: MNHEY and SMNVEV (reference sequence). The CDR3 loop reads CASSQGVLLGEQFF. CDR3 in DNA: TGTGCCAGCAGCCAAGGGGTCTTACTTGGTGAGCAGTTCTTC.

This clonotype was counted a few times. CDR3 loop: CSARDTRGGAHYEQYF. The CDR3 region has the DNA TGCAGTGCTAGAGATACGAGGGGCGGCGCACACTACGAGCAGTACTTC. This chain links TRBV20-1 with TRBJ2-7; D is tentatively TRBD1 or TRBD2 (5 bases each). Germline V CDR1 and CDR2: DFQATT, SNEGSKA (reference sequence). The CDR3 is 16 residues long. Trimming took off 0 bases at V and 3 bases at J, with 18 bases between the two ends.

The chain has TRBV15 and TRBJ2-7, with TRBD1 matching over 10 bases. Germline assignment: CDR1 LNHNV and CDR2 YYDKDF (reference sequence). Germline trimming cut 1 base from V and 3 bases from J; bases unmatched to any gene: 9. CDR3 length equals 17 residues. CDR3 in amino acids: CATSRGSPGQGIYEQYF. DNA for the CDR3: TGTGCCACCAGCAGAGGGTCGCCGGGACAGGGGATCTACGAGCAGTACTTC.

The chain uses TRBV5-5 and TRBJ1-5, with D perhaps matching TRBD1 (6 bases). Looked up from germline, CDR1 is SGHKS and CDR2 is YYEKEE (reference sequence). This CDR3 spans 14 amino acids. The ends were cut back, 3 bases at V and 1 base at J, with 8 bases in the middle. The chain's CDR3 is CASSWDTSNQPQHF. Here the CDR3 DNA reads TGTGCCAGCAGCTGGGACACCAGCAATCAGCCCCAGCATTTT.

The CDR3 loop is CASIHRGRSGNTIYF. The CDR3 DNA is TGTGCCAGCATTCACCGGGGGCGGTCTGGAAACACCATATATTTT. This chain links TRBV28 with TRBJ1-3, with a possible D match to TRBD1 (6 bases). Germline loops: CDR1 MDHEN, CDR2 SYDVKM. V shed 7 bases and J shed 1 base, with 14 bases lying between them. CDR3 size: 15 residues.

The CDR3 nucleotides are TGCGCCAGCAGCCAAGGATGGGAGAACTATGGCTACACCTTC. Protein: CASSQGWENYGYTF. V gene TRBV4-3 combines with J gene TRBJ1-2; D not certain. Trimming cost V 1 base and J 2 bases, with 8 bases left between them. The CDR3 runs to 14 residues. The germline V gene encodes CDR1 LGHNA and CDR2 YSLEER.